These T cell receptor beta chains were read from a single sample in a study of blood T cell repertoires in COVID-19. The repertoire was sequenced with immunoSEQ multiplex PCR; TCRdb's copy has only in-frame clones and lacks some. The sample holds over 70,000 clones, almost 90% seen once. Input material: peripheral blood. The receptors come from an elderly woman with active or convalescent COVID-19. Both conserved end residues are part of each CDR3. A D gene is named only where the DNA matches it firmly. The size entry is marked missing in some rows and otherwise reads once, few, many or a size class.

clone_size: .
j_call: TRBJ2-5
d_call: TRBD1
v_call: TRBV14
cdr3_aa: CASSREKTGVETQYF

clone_size: .
j_call: TRBJ2-3
d_call: .
v_call: TRBV19
cdr3_aa: CASSIAVQDTQYF

clone_size: .
j_call: TRBJ1-5
d_call: .
v_call: TRBV28
cdr3_aa: CASSPPRIVSNQPQHF

clone_size: once
j_call: TRBJ2-3
d_call: .
v_call: TRBV9
cdr3_aa: CASSAPGTDTQYF

clone_size: .
j_call: TRBJ2-3
d_call: .
v_call: TRBV4-1
cdr3_aa: CASSQDTRYTDTQYF

clone_size: .
j_call: TRBJ2-2
d_call: .
v_call: TRBV7-3
cdr3_aa: CASRPSSANTGELFF

clone_size: .
j_call: TRBJ2-7
d_call: TRBD2
v_call: TRBV10-2
cdr3_aa: CASSEYGGGSSYEQYF

clone_size: .
j_call: TRBJ1-3
d_call: .
v_call: TRBV13
cdr3_aa: CASSGQGTGNTIYF

clone_size: .
j_call: TRBJ2-7
d_call: .
v_call: TRBV9
cdr3_aa: CASSVAPAGAYEQYF

clone_size: once
j_call: TRBJ2-2
d_call: TRBD1
v_call: TRBV5-4
cdr3_aa: CASSSGTGVTGELFF

clone_size: once
j_call: TRBJ1-6
d_call: .
v_call: TRBV5-4
cdr3_aa: CASSSGDLQPLHF

clone_size: .
j_call: TRBJ2-5
d_call: TRBD1
v_call: TRBV28
cdr3_aa: CASTSGQGEETQYF

clone_size: .
j_call: TRBJ2-1
d_call: TRBD2
v_call: TRBV12-3/TRBV12-4
cdr3_aa: CASSLGLEQFF

clone_size: .
j_call: TRBJ1-4
d_call: TRBD1
v_call: TRBV5-4
cdr3_aa: CASSDGQANEKLFF

clone_size: few
j_call: TRBJ2-1
d_call: .
v_call: TRBV27
cdr3_aa: CASSLAPGTPLF

clone_size: .
j_call: TRBJ1-4
d_call: TRBD1
v_call: TRBV5-1
cdr3_aa: CASSLGQGAEKLFF

clone_size: once
j_call: TRBJ2-5
d_call: TRBD2
v_call: TRBV6-5
cdr3_aa: CASSWKREVRGETQYF

clone_size: once
j_call: TRBJ2-7
d_call: .
v_call: TRBV4-1
cdr3_aa: CASSTHVTSYEQYF

clone_size: .
j_call: TRBJ2-7
d_call: TRBD2
v_call: TRBV6-2/TRBV6-3
cdr3_aa: CASIPGRPPYEQYF

clone_size: once
j_call: TRBJ1-1
d_call: TRBD1
v_call: TRBV5-1
cdr3_aa: CASRWTGDETEAFF

clone_size: .
j_call: TRBJ1-1
d_call: .
v_call: TRBV15
cdr3_aa: CATSRSPQADTEAFF

clone_size: .
j_call: TRBJ2-7
d_call: .
v_call: TRBV6-1
cdr3_aa: CASSDSFSYSYEQYF

clone_size: .
j_call: TRBJ2-5
d_call: .
v_call: TRBV2
cdr3_aa: CASSNIQETQYF

clone_size: once
j_call: TRBJ1-1
d_call: TRBD1
v_call: TRBV24-1
cdr3_aa: CATSDSGQGDTEAFF

clone_size: .
j_call: TRBJ1-2
d_call: .
v_call: TRBV4-2
cdr3_aa: CASSQPQGDYGYTF

clone_size: .
j_call: TRBJ2-2
d_call: TRBD1
v_call: TRBV19
cdr3_aa: CASGAGTANTGELFF

clone_size: .
j_call: TRBJ2-1
d_call: TRBD2
v_call: TRBV3-1/TRBV3-2
cdr3_aa: CASSQRGSTYNEQFF

clone_size: .
j_call: TRBJ1-3
d_call: .
v_call: TRBV28
cdr3_aa: CASSLSLQGNGNTIYF

clone_size: .
j_call: TRBJ1-4
d_call: TRBD1
v_call: TRBV27
cdr3_aa: CASSQLGTGEKLFF

clone_size: .
j_call: TRBJ2-1
d_call: .
v_call: TRBV5-1
cdr3_aa: CASSLEDSSNEQFF

clone_size: few
j_call: TRBJ1-1
d_call: .
v_call: TRBV25-1
cdr3_aa: CASSELGGRFMNTEAFF

clone_size: .
j_call: TRBJ1-5
d_call: .
v_call: TRBV27
cdr3_aa: CASSPLGRGVIRNQPQHF